Listed below are T cell receptor beta chains from one sample, sequenced in a study of OX40 agonist ivuxolimab in advanced cancers. The repertoire was sequenced with immunoSEQ multiplex PCR; TCRdb's copy has only in-frame clones and lacks some. The sample has around 70,000 clones; around 90% are singletons. This specimen consisted of CD4+ or CD8+ T cells sorted from blood, obtained in a trial of the OX40 agonist ivuxolimab. Receptors were obtained from an adult with an advanced solid tumor such as melanoma, head and neck, liver or kidney cancer. The CDR3 runs from the conserved cysteine through the conserved F or W. A D gene is named only where the DNA matches it firmly.

d_call,cdr3_length,v_call,j_call,cdr3_aa
.,15,TRBV6-5,TRBJ1-6,CASSYGRTQTSPLHF
.,14,TRBV6-1,TRBJ1-5,CASSEVGPNQPQHF
.,14,TRBV11-2,TRBJ1-1,CASSLVGPNTEAFF
.,15,TRBV19,TRBJ2-7,CASSGKGLRSYEQYF
.,12,TRBV19,TRBJ2-5,CASSPLGETQYF
TRBD2,16,TRBV5-1,TRBJ2-1,CASSIPSGGIYNEQFF
.,15,TRBV28,TRBJ2-3,CASRPRRGSTDTQYF
.,18,TRBV4-1,TRBJ2-7,CASSLQYVPQDLSYEQYF
TRBD2,14,TRBV7-9,TRBJ2-3,CASSPGGGTDTQYF
TRBD1,16,TRBV5-4,TRBJ1-2,CASSSYRDRGNYGYTF
.,15,TRBV6-4,TRBJ2-7,CASSPQGGGAYEQYF
.,13,TRBV27,TRBJ1-5,CATRGFGNQPQHF
.,15,TRBV11-2,TRBJ2-7,CASSFQRGATYEQYF
TRBD2,15,TRBV6-6,TRBJ2-3,CASITGGTRKDTQYF
.,12,TRBV19,TRBJ1-1,CASTRCGPEAFF
TRBD2,13,TRBV19,TRBJ2-7,CASSPGGEREQYF
.,16,TRBV4-1,TRBJ1-6,CASSQDRGSQGSPLHF
.,12,TRBV19,TRBJ2-5,CASSPGQETQYF
TRBD1,13,TRBV6-1,TRBJ1-1,CASIEPGQGRAFF
TRBD2,15,TRBV6-5,TRBJ2-7,CASTTAAGGRSEQYF
TRBD1,16,TRBV4-1,TRBJ1-4,CASSHRGGDSNEKLFF
.,16,TRBV19,TRBJ2-7,CASRKAPGDSSYEQYF
.,13,TRBV7-2,TRBJ1-5,CASSLRSNQPQHF
TRBD2,14,TRBV9,TRBJ2-5,CASSPGTSRETQYF
.,11,TRBV29-1,TRBJ2-1,CSVDRGHEQFF
.,14,TRBV7-9,TRBJ1-2,CASSSLTENYGYTF
.,15,TRBV21-1,TRBJ2-7,CASFQPGTEASEQYF
TRBD2,15,TRBV6-1,TRBJ2-7,CASSEELAGSYEQYF
TRBD1,14,TRBV6-4,TRBJ2-7,CASSRDRGSYEQYF
.,11,TRBV19,TRBJ1-2,CASTRGYGYTF
TRBD1,15,TRBV7-6,TRBJ2-1,CASSLTGGSYNEQFF
TRBD1,16,TRBV27,TRBJ2-2,CASSSHRGENTGELFF
.,15,TRBV9,TRBJ2-2,CASSIRQAGTGELFF